This entry lists 31 T cell receptor beta chains sequenced from one sample in a study of T-cell memory formation after mild COVID-19. A single record per CDR3 protein comes from TCRdb applying MiXCR to the 5' RACE reads. The sample lists about 150,000 distinct CDR3 sequences, 13% occurring once. Sequencing input: PBMCs or a T cell subset sorted from them (not recorded which). Receptors were obtained from a man aged 18-30 years who had mild COVID-19 (a few samples of this study predate the infection). Cell type and time point are not known.

A few counts support this clonotype. The V call is TRBV7-3, the J call TRBJ2-1; no reliable D call. There are 15 residues in the CDR3. The V end was cut by 5 bases, the J end by 12 bases, with 23 bases between. Germline loops: CDR1 SGHTA, CDR2 FQGTGA. CDR3 sequence: CASSPGAGSQNPQFF. The CDR3 coding sequence is TGTGCCAGCAGCCCGGGCGCAGGATCCCAGAACCCGCAGTTCTTC.

The chain couples TRBV5-5 to TRBJ1-6; 7 bases fit TRBD1. The CDR3 runs 14 residues. With 3 bases clipped from V and 7 bases from J, the junction kept 4 bases outside the gene matches. Germline assignment: CDR1 SGHKS and CDR2 YYEKEE (reference sequence). The CDR3 DNA sequence: TGTGCCAGCAGCTCCAGGGGGAGGAATTCACCCCTCCACTTT. It specifies CASSSRGRNSPLHF.

At least ten counts were recorded for this clonotype. The gene calls are TRBV7-2 and TRBJ2-1; D possibly corresponds to TRBD2 (7 bases). The CDR3 extends over 15 amino acids. The V gene's germline CDR1 is SGHTA and CDR2 FQGNSA. V was cut by 1 base and J by 5 bases, with 12 bases left in between. The CDR3 DNA sequence: TGTGCCAGCAGCTTAGGGGGGGGCCGGCACAATGAGCAGTTCTTC. Translating gives CASSLGGGRHNEQFF. The full variable domain, its missing parts supplied by reference TRBV7-2 and TRBJ2-1, is GAGVSQSPSNKVTEKGKDVELRCDPISGHTALYWYRQSLGQGLEFLIYFQGNSAPDKSGLPSDRFSAERTGGSVSTLTIQRTQQEDSAVYLCASSLGGGRHNEQFFGPGTRLTVL.

This clonotype was counted ten times or more. The chain has TRBV7-9 and TRBJ2-6, with 9 bases identical to TRBD1. V shed 0 bases, J shed 3 bases, and the junction held 6 bases outside the gene matches. CDR1 and CDR2 from the germline V gene are SEHNR and FQNEAQ (reference sequence). The CDR3 contains 18 residues. The CDR3 nucleotides read TGTGCCAGCAGCTTAGCGGGGACAGGGCCCTATGGGGCCAACGTCCTGACTTTC. Translated: CASSLAGTGPYGANVLTF.

This clonotype has at least ten counts. V and J are TRBV5-1 and TRBJ2-1; D is unresolved. Germline V gene lookup returns CDR1 SGHRS and CDR2 YFSETQ. V lost 4 bases, J lost 7 bases, and 15 bases lay in between. The CDR3 has 14 amino acids. The CDR3 DNA reads TGCGCCAGCAGCCATAGATTCGACGGGAATGAGCAGTTCTTC. Amino acid sequence: CASSHRFDGNEQFF.

This chain uses TRBV12-3 or TRBV12-4 with TRBJ1-6; TRBD1 is a possible D gene (5 bases). The CDR3 has 15 amino acids. The V end lost 5 bases, the J end lost 7 bases, and 15 bases lay between the germline ends. Here the CDR3 DNA reads TGTGCCAGCAGTCGGCTGGCAGGGTCCAATTCACCCCTCCACTTT. Amino acids: CASSRLAGSNSPLHF.

The chain recombines TRBV5-6 with TRBJ2-3, with D unresolved. The germline gives CDR1 SGHDT, CDR2 YYEEEE. The CDR3 length is 15 residues. The V end lost 0 bases, the J end lost 2 bases, and 10 bases lay between the germline ends. CDR3 sequence reads: CASSLGGEITDTQYF. CDR3 sequence (DNA): TGTGCCAGCAGCTTGGGGGGTGAGATCACAGATACGCAGTATTTT. The variable domain in full, with the rest retrieved from reference TRBV5-6 and TRBJ2-3, is DAGVTQSPTHLIKTRGQQVTLRCSPKSGHDTVSWYQQALGQGPQFIFQYYEEEERQRGNFPDRFSGHQFPNYSSELNVNALLLGDSALYLCASSLGGEITDTQYFGPGTRLTVL.

This clonotype occurred many times. V is TRBV12-3 or TRBV12-4 and J is TRBJ2-1; tentative D call: TRBD2 (7 bases). Trimming took 7 bases from V and 7 from J, leaving 26 bases between them. CDR3 length: 17 residues. The CDR3 DNA reads TGTGCCAGCACCAGCACCGTAGCTGGGGGGGCCGGGAATGAGCAGTTCTTC. Translating gives CASTSTVAGGAGNEQFF.

This clonotype was seen more than once but under ten times. The chain links TRBV10-3 to TRBJ1-1; tentatively, D is TRBD1 (5 bases). CDR3 length: 14 residues. CDR1 is ENHRY and CDR2 is SYGVKD in the germline V gene. Between the trimmed V and J ends, which lost 4 bases and 1 base, there was a span of 10 bases. CDR3 in DNA: TGTGCCATCAGTGGACAGCTTGAGAACACTGAAGCTTTCTTT. Its translation is CAISGQLENTEAFF.

This clonotype was detected only a few times. This chain connects TRBV15 to TRBJ2-7; D possibly corresponds to TRBD1 (6 bases). The CDR3 totals 15 residues. Germline CDR1 reads LNHNV; CDR2 reads YYDKDF (reference sequence). V lost 0 bases and J lost 1, with 10 bases in between. The CDR3 spells CATSRDSRGSYEQYV. The CDR3 DNA reads as TGTGCCACCAGCAGAGATAGCAGGGGTTCCTACGAGCAGTACGTC.

This clonotype has just a few counts. V usage is TRBV27 and J usage is TRBJ2-2; no reliable D call. CDR1 is MNHEY, CDR2 SMNVEV, per germline (reference sequence). The V gene lost 3 bases and the J gene lost 2 bases, with 19 bases spanning the gap. The CDR3 extends over 18 amino acids. The CDR3 nucleotides read TGTGCCAGCAGTTTTGGGGTGTTGAGCCTTACTAACACCGGGGAGCTGTTTTTT. This sequence encodes CASSFGVLSLTNTGELFF.

This clonotype was seen a handful of times. This chain uses TRBV7-9 with TRBJ2-3; a weak D match, TRBD2 (5 bases). Germline CDR1 and CDR2: SEHNR and FQNEAQ (reference sequence). The CDR3 consists of 16 residues. Deletions cut 4 bases from V and 6 bases from J, with 20 bases between. The CDR3 DNA reads as TGTGCCAGCAGCTCCCCGACGAGGGTGGAAGGGGATACGCAGTATTTT. Translating gives CASSSPTRVEGDTQYF.

For the CDR3, the DNA is TGTGCCAGCAGCTTGGACACTGGTCTACGAGAGCAGTACTTC. Its protein is CASSLDTGLREQYF. This chain links TRBV7-2 with TRBJ2-7; weak D call: TRBD1 (5 bases). Per germline, CDR1 SGHTA and CDR2 FQGNSA. CDR3 length: 14 residues. The ends were cut back, 3 bases at V and 7 bases at J, with 16 bases in the middle.

This clonotype was recorded at least ten times. This chain uses TRBV12-3 or TRBV12-4 with TRBJ2-2; tentative D call: TRBD1 (8 bases). Trimming took 6 bases from V and 4 from J, leaving 15 bases between them. The CDR3 totals 15 residues. CDR3 coding DNA: TGTGCCAGCAGGATCAACAGGGGGGGCACCGGGGAGCTGTTTTTT. This translates into CASRINRGGTGELFF.

In its sample, this clonotype is large. This chain links TRBV7-9 with TRBJ2-5, with D tentatively TRBD1 or TRBD2 (5 bases each). The CDR3 is made up of 13 amino acids. The V gene's germline CDR1 is SEHNR and CDR2 FQNEAQ (reference sequence). The V end was cut by 1 base, the J end by 5 bases, with 8 bases between. CDR3 amino acids: CASSLVGTETQYF. The DNA of the CDR3 is TGTGCCAGCAGCTTAGTTGGGACGGAGACCCAGTACTTC. Variable domain in full (rest from reference TRBV7-9 and TRBJ2-5): DTGVSQNPRHKITKRGQNVTFRCDPISEHNRLYWYRQTLGQGPEFLTYFQNEAQLEKSRLLSDRFSAERPKGSFSTLEIQRTEQGDSAMYLCASSLVGTETQYFGPGTRLLVL.

This clonotype was counted a few times. J is TRBJ1-2 and V is TRBV21-1. TRBV21-1 is an annotated pseudogene. CDR3 length: 13 amino acids. The CDR3 here is CASSIYGLGGYTF. The CDR3 DNA is TGTGCCAGCAGCATTTACGGGTTAGGGGGCTACACCTTC.

The chain employs TRBV6-6 and TRBJ1-1, with a possible D match to TRBD1 (5 bases). Trimming removed 9 bases at V and 5 bases at J, with 16 bases between. Looked up from germline, CDR1 is MNHNY and CDR2 is SVGAGI (reference sequence). The CDR3 totals 13 residues. The CDR3 sequence: CASYGTARTEAFF. The CDR3 coding sequence is TGTGCCAGTTACGGGACGGCGCGGACTGAAGCTTTCTTT.

The rearrangement uses TRBV6-2 or TRBV6-3 and TRBJ2-2; 8 bases map to TRBD1. The V gene's germline CDR1 is MNHEY and CDR2 SVGEGT. The CDR3 has 13 amino acids. Trimming took 2 bases from V and 9 from J; bases not matched to a gene: 2. CDR3 loop: CASSYTRGRELFF. The CDR3 bases are TGTGCCAGCAGTTACACCAGGGGGCGGGAGCTGTTTTTT.

There are a few counts of this clonotype. The chain is built from TRBV2 and TRBJ2-5; D is perhaps TRBD1 (6 bases). From germline, CDR1 is SNHLY and CDR2 FYNNEI. The V end was cut by 6 bases, the J end by 5 bases, with 10 bases between. The CDR3 runs 12 residues. CDR3 bases: TGTGCCAGCAGGACGGACAGTGAGACCCAGTACTTC. This sequence encodes CASRTDSETQYF.

This clonotype was picked up one time. The J gene is TRBJ2-5, the V gene TRBV4-1; 9 bases agree with TRBD1. The germline V gene encodes CDR1 MGHRA and CDR2 YSYEKL. Trimming at V came to 4 bases and at J to 4 bases, leaving 10 bases not matched to a gene. The length of the CDR3 is 16 residues. CDR3 loop: CASSRSGQGRTETQYF. CDR3 coding DNA: TGCGCCAGCAGCCGTTCCGGACAGGGGAGGACAGAGACCCAGTACTTC.

The table lists this clonotype with many counts. The rearrangement links TRBV15 to TRBJ2-5; the D gene is possibly TRBD1 (5 bases). Germline CDR1 is LNHNV and CDR2 is YYDKDF (reference sequence). V dropped 1 base and J dropped 3 bases, with 6 bases sitting between them. This CDR3 region has 13 residues. CDR3: CATSRGQKETQYF. As DNA, the CDR3 is TGTGCCACCAGCAGAGGACAGAAAGAGACCCAGTACTTC.

V gene TRBV7-6 combines with J gene TRBJ1-2; D possibly corresponds to TRBD1 (6 bases). The CDR3 length is 15 residues. V lost 5 bases and J 8 bases, leaving 21 bases between the germline ends. CDR1 is SGHVS and CDR2 is FNYEAQ in the germline V gene. The CDR3 DNA reads TGTGCCAGCAGCCAATTCGAGGGGGGGTCTGGCGGCTACACCTTC. Residues: CASSQFEGGSGGYTF.

This clonotype came up a few times. The chain recombines TRBV30 with TRBJ2-2, with 8 nucleotides matching TRBD1. V was pared by 1 base and J by 8 bases, with 3 bases of the junction left unmatched. Germline CDR1 and CDR2: GTSNPN and SVGIG (reference sequence). The CDR3 contains 13 residues. CDR3 sequence (DNA): TGTGCCTGGAGTGACCAGGGGGCTGGGGAGCTGTTTTTT. Its translation: CAWSDQGAGELFF.

The sample holds a few counts of this clonotype. This sequence joins TRBV29-1 and TRBJ2-7; D might be TRBD1 (6 bases). Trimming cost V 5 bases and J 4 bases, with 12 bases left between them. CDR1 is SQVTM and CDR2 is ANQGSEA in the germline V gene. The CDR3 runs 12 residues. The CDR3, as DNA: TGCAGCGTTAGGACAGACAAATACGAGCAGTACTTC. Translation gives CSVRTDKYEQYF.

This clonotype was seen only a few times. The chain employs TRBV7-8 and TRBJ2-5; TRBD1 matches at 7 bases. Germline assignment: CDR1 SGHVS and CDR2 FQNEAQ. This CDR3 spans 12 amino acids. V was clipped by 5 bases and J by 5 bases; unmatched bases: 2. CDR3 sequence: CASSRGRETQYF. In DNA form, the CDR3 reads TGTGCCAGCAGCAGGGGGCGGGAGACCCAGTACTTC.

Many counts were recorded for this clonotype. The CDR3 sequence: CSASPRDGVYNEQFF. In DNA, the CDR3 is TGCAGTGCTAGCCCGCGGGACGGGGTCTACAATGAGCAGTTCTTC. The J gene is TRBJ2-1, the V gene TRBV20-1, with D possibly TRBD2 on 6 matching bases. Trimming stripped 3 bases from V and 3 bases from J, with 15 bases between. This CDR3 region has 15 residues. Germline V gene sequence: CDR1 DFQATT, CDR2 SNEGSKA (reference sequence).

In its sample, this clonotype was seen a few times. The genes are TRBV5-1 and TRBJ1-2, with D possibly matching TRBD1 (5 bases). V shed 0 bases and J shed 4 bases, with 10 bases lying between them. Germline V lookup: CDR1 SGHRS, CDR2 YFSETQ. CDR3 length equals 14 residues. The CDR3 DNA reads TGCGCCAGCAGCTTGGCCCTCGGGGCCTATGGCTACACCTTC. Protein product: CASSLALGAYGYTF.

This clonotype occurred a few times. V is TRBV29-1 and J is TRBJ2-3; 7 bases line up with TRBD2. The germline V gene encodes CDR1 SQVTM and CDR2 ANQGSEA. CDR3 length: 13 residues. The V gene end was trimmed by 8 bases and the J gene end by 2 bases; junction bases not matched to a gene: 7. The CDR3 coding sequence is TGCAGCCCCCGGCTAGCGGCCACAGATACGCAGTATTTT. It translates to CSPRLAATDTQYF.

The CDR3 region has the DNA TGTGCTAGTGGTTTGGTCCTTGGACAGGGGGCTTCTGAAGCTTTCTTT. Residues: CASGLVLGQGASEAFF. The chain combines TRBV12-5 with TRBJ1-1, with TRBD1 identical over 11 bases. The V gene's germline CDR1 is LGHNT and CDR2 FRNRAP. V shed 0 bases and J 6 bases; nucleotides not matched to a gene: 6. This CDR3 region has 16 residues. Complete variable domain (other parts from reference TRBV12-5 and TRBJ1-1): DARVTQTPRHKVTEMGQEVTMRCQPILGHNTVFWYRQTMMQGLELLAYFRNRAPLDDSGMPKDRFSAEMPDATLATLKIQPSEPRDSAVYFCASGLVLGQGASEAFFGQGTRLTVV.

This clonotype was picked up many times. The chain employs TRBV5-1 and TRBJ1-1; maybe TRBD1 (6 bases). Germline V CDR1 and CDR2: SGHRS, YFSETQ. V lost 4 bases to trimming and J lost 5 bases, with 9 bases between them. The length of the CDR3 is 12 residues. CDR3 loop: CASSVRGTEAFF. CDR3 bases: TGCGCCAGCAGCGTCAGGGGAACTGAAGCTTTCTTT. The variable domain in full, with the rest retrieved from reference TRBV5-1 and TRBJ1-1, is KAGVTQTPRYLIKTRGQQVTLSCSPISGHRSVSWYQQTPGQGLQFLFEYFSETQRNKGNFPGRFSGRQFSNSRSEMNVSTLELGDSALYLCASSVRGTEAFFGQGTRLTVV.

This clonotype was counted only a few times. The rearrangement joins TRBV10-1 to TRBJ2-3; D may be TRBD1 (5 bases). Per the germline V gene, CDR1 is WNHNN and CDR2 is SYGVQD (reference sequence). The CDR3 runs to 13 residues. Trimming pared 7 bases from V and 5 bases from J, leaving 13 bases between. CDR3 in amino acids: CASTEPGKDTQYF. For the CDR3, the DNA is TGCGCCAGCACGGAACCAGGGAAAGATACGCAGTATTTT.